This TCR beta chain emerged from a study of cytomegalovirus exposure and HLA in healthy donors. The PCR contained 60 Vbeta and 13 Jbeta primers. Produced via immunoSEQ multiplex PCR; TCRdb's table is partial and in-frame only. This sample yields over 100,000 clones, of which approximately 77% are seen a single time; around 1.3% belongs to the top ten. Of note for this clone: Its antigen is currently unknown.

Study results and limitations: In an earlier analysis, productive rearrangement rates for most beta V segments clustered near 87% or 30%. Among the sequence variants, a highly shared cluster was likely an artifact of sequencing.

This TCR derives from a woman between 40 and 55 years old in good health and CMV-seronegative. The sequencing sample was made of PBMCs.

CDR3 residues: CATSRTGGRSSGANVLTF. CDR3 nucleotides: TGTGCCACCAGCAGGACAGGGGGAAGGAGCTCTGGGGCCAACGTCCTGACTTTC. The genes are TRBV15 and TRBJ2-6, with 9 positions matching TRBD1. Germline values: CDR1 LNHNV, CDR2 YYDKDF (reference sequence). The CDR3 runs to 18 residues. The trim removed 3 bases at V and 0 bases at J, leaving 6 bases unmatched. The variable domain in full, with the rest retrieved from reference TRBV15 and TRBJ2-6, is DAMVIQNPRYQVTQFGKPVTLSCSQTLNHNVMYWYQQKSSQAPKLLFHYYDKDFNNEADTPDNFQSRRPNTSFCFLDIRSPGLGDTAMYLCATSRTGGRSSGANVLTFGAGSRLTVL.